One sample yielded the 25 T cell receptor beta chains listed below, sequenced in a study of shared clonotypes between healthy human individuals. The data were produced by immunoSEQ multiplex PCR, yet TCRdb's version contains in-frame clones alone and is incomplete. The repertoire holds fewer than 650,000 clones, around 78% seen once, with around 13% in the top ten. The sample was PBMCs. The receptors shown here come from a woman in her thirties or forties in good health. Some clones in this sample may be carry-over from other donors' samples.

The chain couples TRBV11-2 to TRBJ1-3; D remains ambiguous. The V and J ends lost 1 base and 0 bases respectively, with 10 bases between them. Germline V lookup: CDR1 SGHAT, CDR2 FQNNGV. The CDR3 extends over 16 amino acids. CDR3 coding DNA: TGTGCCAGCAGCTTAGCTCCGGGAAACTCTGGAAACACCATATATTTT. It yields the protein CASSLAPGNSGNTIYF. Using reference TRBV11-2 and TRBJ1-3 for the parts outside the CDR3, the full variable domain is EAGVAQSPRYKIIEKRQSVAFWCNPISGHATLYWYQQILGQGPKLLIQFQNNGVVDDSQLPKDRFSAERLKGVDSTLKIQPAKLEDSAVYLCASSLAPGNSGNTIYFGEGSWLTVV.

The V and J genes are TRBV27 and TRBJ2-1, with 13 bases fitting TRBD2. The V and J ends lost 7 bases and 7 bases, in that order; junction bases with no gene match: 7. This CDR3 contains 15 residues. Germline CDR1 reads MNHEY; CDR2 reads SMNVEV (reference sequence). The CDR3 loop reads CASKRGTSGANEQFF. In DNA, the CDR3 is TGTGCCAGCAAAAGGGGGACTAGCGGGGCGAATGAGCAGTTCTTC.

The genes are TRBV18 and TRBJ2-7, with D possibly being TRBD2 (5 bases). Per the germline V gene, CDR1 is KGHSH and CDR2 is LQKENI. Trimming took off 0 bases at V and 7 bases at J, with 10 bases between the two ends. There are 13 residues in the CDR3. CDR3 in amino acids: CASSPPGSPEQYF. The DNA of the CDR3 is TGTGCCAGCTCACCACCAGGGAGCCCGGAGCAGTACTTC. The full variable domain, completed using reference TRBV18 and TRBJ2-7, is NAGVMQNPRHLVRRRGQEARLRCSPMKGHSHVYWYRQLPEEGLKFMVYLQKENIIDESGMPKERFSAEFPKEGPSILRIQQVVRGDSAAYFCASSPPGSPEQYFGPGTRLTVT.

The chain joins TRBV21-1 to TRBJ2-3. TRBV21-1 is shown as a pseudogene. This CDR3 region has 14 residues. Written as DNA, the CDR3 is TGTGCCAGCAGCAAATGCTGTGAAACAGATACGCAGTATTTT. It is translated as CASSKCCETDTQYF.

The rearrangement uses TRBV18 and TRBJ2-2, with 10 positions matching TRBD1. The CDR3 totals 18 residues. Germline loops: CDR1 KGHSH, CDR2 LQKENI. With V trimmed by 3 bases and J by 2 bases, 9 bases remained unmatched. The CDR3 DNA sequence: TGTGCCAGCTCACCGGGACAGGGGTCGTTCGTTAACACCGGGGAGCTGTTTTTT. Encoded protein: CASSPGQGSFVNTGELFF.

The chain recombines TRBV2 with TRBJ1-1, with D possibly TRBD1 on 5 matching bases. Between the trimmed V and J ends, which lost 6 bases and 2 bases, there was a span of 10 bases. Germline V CDR1 and CDR2: SNHLY, FYNNEI. The CDR3 is made up of 13 amino acids. CDR3 loop: CASRETENTEAFF. The CDR3, as DNA: TGTGCCAGCAGAGAGACAGAAAACACTGAAGCTTTCTTT. The full variable domain, completed using reference TRBV2 and TRBJ1-1, is EPEVTQTPSHQVTQMGQEVILRCVPISNHLYFYWYRQILGQKVEFLVSFYNNEISEKSEIFDDQFSVERPDGSNFTLKIRSTKLEDSAMYFCASRETENTEAFFGQGTRLTVV.

This clone was observed a few times. A far more abundant clone sits one base away, making this likely a read error. This chain connects TRBV10-3 to TRBJ1-2; unclear D gene. Germline assignment: CDR1 ENHRY and CDR2 SYGVKD. The length of the CDR3 is 15 residues. Deletions cut 2 bases from V and 4 bases from J, with 14 bases between. The CDR3 nucleotides are TGTGCCATCAGTGAGGGGCAGCCCGCTGGCTATGGCTACACCTTC. The encoded protein is CAISEGQPAGYGYTF.

CDR3 sequence: CASSLSGALTDTQYF. The DNA of the CDR3 is TGTGCCAGCAGCCTGTCAGGGGCTCTCACAGATACGCAGTATTTT. The J gene is TRBJ2-3, the V gene TRBV14, with a tentative D call TRBD1 (6 bases). This CDR3 contains 15 residues. From germline, CDR1 is SGHDN and CDR2 FVKESK. V was cut by 4 bases and J by 2 bases, with 13 bases left in between.

V is TRBV19 and J is TRBJ2-5; D possibly corresponds to TRBD2 (7 bases). Germline V gene data show CDR1 as LNHDA and CDR2 as SQIVND (reference sequence). The CDR3 consists of 14 residues. With 3 bases removed from V and 5 bases from J, the gap between germline ends came to 13 bases. The CDR3 region has the DNA TGTGCCAGTAGTATGACGGGGGGCTACGAGACCCAGTACTTC. Its translation: CASSMTGGYETQYF.

This clone was picked up one time. A single base is all that separates this from a far larger clone, so a read error is likely. The chain carries TRBV19 and TRBJ2-7, with D unclear. Between the trimmed V and J ends, which lost 0 bases and 1 base, there was a span of 22 bases. The CDR3 has 19 amino acids. Germline values: CDR1 LNHDA, CDR2 SQIVND (reference sequence). CDR3 nucleotides: TGTGCCAGTAGTATAGATCCGTCTCCCGGCAGGACGACGTCCTACGAGCAGTACTTC. Its protein is CASSIDPSPGRTTSYEQYF.

This sequence joins TRBV5-1 and TRBJ2-7, with 14 bases identical to TRBD2. The germline V gene encodes CDR1 SGHRS and CDR2 YFSETQ. J was trimmed by 12 bases and V by 4 bases; bases with no gene match: 9. This CDR3 contains 14 residues. CDR3: CASSPGLAGEFRYF. In DNA form, the CDR3 reads TGCGCCAGCAGCCCGGGACTAGCGGGAGAGTTTCGGTACTTC.

This clone showed up just a few times. The V call is TRBV28, the J call TRBJ2-7; no clear D. CDR1 and CDR2 (germline): MDHEN, SYDVKM. The CDR3 is 12 residues long. Trimming removed 7 bases at V and 4 bases at J, with 11 bases between. The CDR3 DNA sequence: TGTGCCAGCAAGGCGGAAAGATACGAGCAGTACTTC. It encodes CASKAERYEQYF.

The rearrangement uses TRBV7-8 and TRBJ2-7, with 13 bases fitting TRBD2. Germline V gene sequence: CDR1 SGHVS, CDR2 FQNEAQ. The CDR3 is 16 residues long. The J segment lost 7 bases and the V segment lost 3 bases, leaving 9 bases of the junction unmatched. CDR3 bases: TGTGCCAGCAGCTTCGCCATACTAGCGGGAGGGGGAGAGCAGTACTTC. This codes for CASSFAILAGGGEQYF.

This clone was counted only a few times. The chain joins TRBV18 to TRBJ2-2, with a tentative D call TRBD1 (5 bases). V was trimmed by 3 bases and J by 5 bases, leaving 16 bases between them. The CDR3 sequence is 16 residues long. Looked up from germline, CDR1 is KGHSH and CDR2 is LQKENI. CDR3 DNA sequence: TGTGCCAGCTCACCCTCAAGGAAGGGGCGTACCGGGGAGCTGTTTTTT. This gives the protein CASSPSRKGRTGELFF.

This chain uses TRBV4-3 with TRBJ2-3; D is uncertain. There are 14 residues in the CDR3. V lost 2 bases to trimming and J lost 0 bases, with 6 bases between them. The germline V gene encodes CDR1 LGHNA and CDR2 YSLEER. CDR3 in amino acids: CASSQSTSTDTQYF. DNA of the CDR3: TGCGCCAGCAGCCAAAGTACTAGCACAGATACGCAGTATTTT.

CDR3 DNA: TGTGCCAGCAGTTCACCTCAGGGCCCTGAAGCTTTCTTT. Translated, it gives CASSSPQGPEAFF. This sequence joins TRBV28 and TRBJ1-1; D might be TRBD1 (5 bases). The CDR3 totals 13 residues. V was shortened by 4 bases and J by 6 bases, with 12 bases between the two germline ends. Per the germline V gene, CDR1 is MDHEN and CDR2 is SYDVKM.

There are many counts of this clone. The same CDR3 is also encoded by other DNA sequences in this sample. V usage is TRBV19 and J usage is TRBJ1-1; tentatively, D is TRBD1 (6 bases). The CDR3 totals 13 residues. Germline assignment: CDR1 LNHDA and CDR2 SQIVND (reference sequence). Between the trimmed V and J ends, which lost 9 bases and 1 base, there was a span of 12 bases. The CDR3 sequence: CASRGQPNTEAFF. The CDR3 DNA follows: TGTGCCAGCCGGGGGCAGCCGAACACTGAAGCTTTCTTT.

The J gene is TRBJ2-7, the V gene TRBV6-1, with D possibly being TRBD2 (5 bases). Deletions cut 2 bases from V and 6 bases from J, with 11 bases between. The CDR3 length is 13 residues. The germline gives CDR1 MNHNS, CDR2 SASEGT. CDR3 sequence (DNA): TGTGCCAGCAGTGAAAAGGAGGTGGCCGAGCAGTACTTC. It specifies CASSEKEVAEQYF.

The V gene is TRBV30, the J gene TRBJ2-7; D unresolved. The CDR3 contains 11 residues. V gave up 3 bases and J gave up 5 bases, with 8 bases separating them. CDR1 GTSNPN and CDR2 SVGIG come from the germline V gene (reference sequence). CDR3 nucleotides: TGTGCCTGGAGACGGCCGAACGAGCAGTACTTC. Its protein is CAWRRPNEQYF.

The chain employs TRBV5-1 and TRBJ2-1, with D perhaps TRBD1 (6 bases). V dropped 3 bases and J dropped 1 base, with 11 bases sitting between them. Germline V CDR1 and CDR2: SGHRS, YFSETQ. The CDR3 is 15 residues long. The CDR3 region is CASSSPGTSYNEQFF. In nucleotides, the CDR3 is TGCGCCAGCAGCTCCCCCGGGACATCCTACAATGAGCAGTTCTTC.

Turning to this clone: A read error may explain this, as a much larger clone is one base away. This chain joins TRBV9 and TRBJ2-3; no firm D call. The V end was cut by 3 bases, the J end by 2 bases, with 7 bases between. Germline loops: CDR1 SGDLS, CDR2 YYNGEE. The CDR3 has 13 amino acids. In DNA form, the CDR3 reads TGTGCCAGCAGCGCAGCAAACACAGATACGCAGTATTTT. Translating gives CASSAANTDTQYF. Full variable domain (missing parts from reference TRBV9 and TRBJ2-3): DSGVTQTPKHLITATGQRVTLRCSPRSGDLSVYWYQQSLDQGLQFLIQYYNGEERAKGNILERFSAQQFPDLHSELNLSSLELGDSALYFCASSAANTDTQYFGPGTRLTVL.

The table lists this clone with a few counts. The chain employs TRBV6-5 and TRBJ1-1; D perhaps matches TRBD1 (6 bases). V was shortened by 5 bases and J by 1 base, with 11 bases between the two germline ends. Germline CDR1 and CDR2: MNHEY and SVGAGI. CDR3 length equals 14 residues. The CDR3 is CASSRGTANTEAFF. Written as DNA, the CDR3 is TGTGCCAGCAGTAGGGGGACGGCGAACACTGAAGCTTTCTTT.

This clone was counted only a few times. This chain links TRBV30 with TRBJ1-1; D uncertain. V was cut by 0 bases and J by 8 bases, with 13 bases left in between. The CDR3 contains 13 residues. Germline V gene sequence: CDR1 GTSNPN, CDR2 SVGIG (reference sequence). The CDR3 sequence: CAWSVGAGTEAFF. The CDR3 DNA sequence: TGTGCCTGGAGTGTGGGTGCCGGAACAGAAGCTTTCTTT. The variable domain in full, completed from reference TRBV30 and TRBJ1-1, reads SQTIHQWPATLVQPVGSPLSLECTVEGTSNPNLYWYRQAAGRGLQLLFYSVGIGQISSEVPQNLSASRPQDRQFILSSKKLLLSDSGFYLCAWSVGAGTEAFFGQGTRLTVV.

The chain combines TRBV5-1 with TRBJ2-5, with D unresolved. The CDR3 has 16 amino acids. The germline CDR1 and CDR2 sequences are SGHRS and YFSETQ. V lost 1 base to trimming and J lost 0 bases, with 13 bases between them. CDR3 loop: CASSLRVTSYQETQYF. In DNA form, the CDR3 reads TGCGCCAGCAGCTTGAGGGTGACAAGCTACCAAGAGACCCAGTACTTC.

This sequence joins TRBV5-1 and TRBJ2-1, with 11 bases lining up with TRBD2. Germline V gene lookup returns CDR1 SGHRS and CDR2 YFSETQ. CDR3 length: 15 amino acids. The trim removed 7 bases at V and 8 bases at J, leaving 11 bases unmatched. CDR3 protein: CASHPTSGTTHEQFF. The CDR3 nucleotides are TGCGCCAGCCACCCGACTAGCGGGACTACTCATGAGCAGTTCTTC. Full variable domain (missing parts from reference TRBV5-1 and TRBJ2-1): KAGVTQTPRYLIKTRGQQVTLSCSPISGHRSVSWYQQTPGQGLQFLFEYFSETQRNKGNFPGRFSGRQFSNSRSEMNVSTLELGDSALYLCASHPTSGTTHEQFFGPGTRLTVL.